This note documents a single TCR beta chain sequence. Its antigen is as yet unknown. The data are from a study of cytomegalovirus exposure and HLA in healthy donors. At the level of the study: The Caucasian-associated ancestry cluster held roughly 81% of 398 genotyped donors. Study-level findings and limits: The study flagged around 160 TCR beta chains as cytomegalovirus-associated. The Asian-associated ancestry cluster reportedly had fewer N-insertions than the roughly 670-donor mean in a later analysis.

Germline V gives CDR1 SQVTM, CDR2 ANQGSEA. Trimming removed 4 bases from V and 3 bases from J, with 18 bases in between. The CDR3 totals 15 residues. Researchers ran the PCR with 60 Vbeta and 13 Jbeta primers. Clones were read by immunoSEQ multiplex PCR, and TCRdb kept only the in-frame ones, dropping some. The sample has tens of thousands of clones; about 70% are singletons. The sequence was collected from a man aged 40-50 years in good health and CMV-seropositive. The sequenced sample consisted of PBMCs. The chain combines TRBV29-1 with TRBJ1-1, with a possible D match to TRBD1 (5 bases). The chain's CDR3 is CSVAPGFRRDTEAFF. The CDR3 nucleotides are TGCAGCGTTGCCCCAGGGTTTAGAAGGGACACTGAAGCTTTCTTT.